The entry below gives a single TCR beta chain sequence along with its context. The data were taken from a study of cytomegalovirus exposure and HLA in healthy donors. Researchers ran the PCR with 60 Vbeta and 13 Jbeta primers. Sequencing was performed with immunoSEQ multiplex PCR; in TCRdb, only in-frame clones are kept and a portion is missing. The sample holds about 200,000 clones. The J segment lost 7 bases and the V segment lost 7 bases, leaving 4 bases of the junction unmatched. The V gene's germline CDR1 is SNHLY and CDR2 FYNNEI. This CDR3 region has 13 residues. The receptor was isolated from a man aged 25 to 40 in good health and CMV-seronegative. Material: PBMCs. The rearrangement links TRBV2 to TRBJ1-6, with TRBD1 matching over 7 bases. The CDR3 reads CASKTGINSPLHF. In DNA form, the CDR3 reads TGTGCCAGCAAGACAGGGATCAATTCACCCCTCCACTTT. Drawing the rest from reference TRBV2 and TRBJ1-6, the complete variable domain is EPEVTQTPSHQVTQMGQEVILRCVPISNHLYFYWYRQILGQKVEFLVSFYNNEISEKSEIFDDQFSVERPDGSNFTLKIRSTKLEDSAMYFCASKTGINSPLHFGNGTRLTVT.